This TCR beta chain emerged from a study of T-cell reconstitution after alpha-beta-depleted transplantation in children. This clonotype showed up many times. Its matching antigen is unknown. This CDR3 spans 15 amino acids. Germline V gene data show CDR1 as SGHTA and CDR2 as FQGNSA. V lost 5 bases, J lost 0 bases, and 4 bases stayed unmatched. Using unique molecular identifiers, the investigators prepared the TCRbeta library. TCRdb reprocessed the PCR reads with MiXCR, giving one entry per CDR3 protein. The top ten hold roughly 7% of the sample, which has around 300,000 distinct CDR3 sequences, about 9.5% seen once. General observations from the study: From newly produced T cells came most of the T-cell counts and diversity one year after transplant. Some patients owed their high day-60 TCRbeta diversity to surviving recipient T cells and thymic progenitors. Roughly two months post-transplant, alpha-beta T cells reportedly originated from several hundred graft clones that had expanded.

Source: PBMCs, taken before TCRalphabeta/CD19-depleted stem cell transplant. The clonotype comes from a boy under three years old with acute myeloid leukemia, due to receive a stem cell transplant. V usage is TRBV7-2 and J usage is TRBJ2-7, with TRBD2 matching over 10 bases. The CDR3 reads CASSHRTSGSYEQYF. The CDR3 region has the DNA TGTGCCAGCAGCCATCGGACTAGCGGCTCCTACGAGCAGTACTTC.